Presented here are 13 T cell receptor beta chains from one specimen sequenced in a study of CD8+CD57+ T cells in acquired aplastic anemia (dated by TCRdb to 2016 to 2019). These reads were obtained on an Illumina HiSeq 2000. Genomic DNA was used as template for profiling of TCR beta VDJ combinations and CDR3 sequences. The public sequencing data were trimmed at Q25 with fastp and processed into clonotypes with MiXCR by TCRdb, which kept only in-frame beta chains. Each CDR3 protein gets just one entry, which takes the most common genes and DNA from the rows behind it. For this sample there are 50,000 to 65,000 distinct CDR3 sequences; around 57% appear just once. Around 17% of the sample comes from the top ten. Flow cytometry had shown CD8+CD57+ cell expansion in the patients selected for sequencing. The specimen sequenced was sorted CD4+, CD8+, or CD8+CD57+ T cells (not recorded which) from PBMCs. The receptor source for this set is a human donor with aplastic anemia.

V and J are TRBV6-6 and TRBJ2-3; 12 bases are shared with TRBD2. The CDR3 is 15 amino acids. V was clipped by 2 bases and J by 3 bases; unmatched bases: 0. Germline CDR1 reads MNHNY; CDR2 reads SVGAGI (reference sequence). The CDR3: CASSYGTSGTDTQYF. CDR3 nucleotides: TGTGCCAGCAGTTACGGGACTAGCGGGACAGATACGCAGTATTTT.

This rearrangement joins TRBV19 to TRBJ1-1, with 7 bases aligning to TRBD1. The V and J ends lost 9 bases and 8 bases, in that order; junction bases with no gene match: 15. CDR1 LNHDA and CDR2 SQIVND come from the germline V gene (reference sequence). This CDR3 region has 14 residues. The CDR3 sequence: CASRRSRGGDEAFF. CDR3 nucleotide sequence: TGTGCCAGCCGCCGGTCCAGGGGGGGAGACGAAGCTTTCTTT. Variable domain in full (rest from reference TRBV19 and TRBJ1-1): DGGITQSPKYLFRKEGQNVTLSCEQNLNHDAMYWYRQDPGQGLRLIYYSQIVNDFQKGDIAEGYSVSREKKESFPLTVTSAQKNPTAFYLCASRRSRGGDEAFFGQGTRLTVV.

This clonotype is medium-sized by share. This chain connects TRBV24-1 to TRBJ1-1; D not resolved. Deletions cut 0 bases from V and 1 base from J, with 14 bases between. CDR1 and CDR2 (germline): KGHDR, SFDVKD. This CDR3 is built from 17 residues. The CDR3 loop reads CATSDLQVRLQNTEAFF. In nucleotides, the CDR3 is TGTGCCACCAGTGATTTGCAAGTAAGATTGCAGAACACTGAAGCTTTCTTT.

V gene TRBV10-3 combines with J gene TRBJ1-2, with 8 bases matching TRBD1. V gave up 0 bases and J gave up 8 bases; unmatched junction bases: 8. Germline CDR1 is ENHRY and CDR2 is SYGVKD. This CDR3 is 15 amino acids long. CDR3 nucleotides: TGTGCCATCAGTGAGTCCGTCGGACAGGGAAGGGGCTACACCTTC. This codes for CAISESVGQGRGYTF.

This chain connects TRBV18 to TRBJ2-1; 7 bases are a match to TRBD1. In germline, CDR1 is KGHSH, CDR2 LQKENI. The length of the CDR3 is 15 residues. Trimming at V came to 3 bases and at J to 4 bases, leaving 6 bases not matched to a gene. The CDR3 DNA is TGTGCCAGCTCACCGACCGGGACAGATTACAATGAGCAGTTCTTC. Its translation: CASSPTGTDYNEQFF. The full variable domain, its missing parts supplied by reference TRBV18 and TRBJ2-1, is NAGVMQNPRHLVRRRGQEARLRCSPMKGHSHVYWYRQLPEEGLKFMVYLQKENIIDESGMPKERFSAEFPKEGPSILRIQQVVRGDSAAYFCASSPTGTDYNEQFFGPGTRLTVL.

The rearrangement joins TRBV10-1 to TRBJ2-3; 9 bases fit TRBD2. In germline, CDR1 is WNHNN, CDR2 SYGVQD (reference sequence). The CDR3 contains 14 residues. Trimming removed 4 bases from V and 4 bases from J; junction bases left unmatched: 3. CDR3 amino acids: CASSVRGGPDTQYF. DNA of the CDR3: TGCGCCAGCAGTGTGCGGGGGGGGCCAGATACGCAGTATTTT.

This chain joins TRBV29-1 and TRBJ1-2; 11 positions match TRBD1. V gave up 4 bases and J gave up 8 bases; unmatched junction bases: 6. CDR1 is SQVTM, CDR2 ANQGSEA, per germline. This CDR3 has 13 residues. This CDR3 reads CSVAGQGVYGYTF. The CDR3 DNA sequence: TGCAGCGTTGCGGGACAGGGGGTATACGGCTACACCTTC. Based on the CDR3 plus reference TRBV29-1 and TRBJ1-2, the full variable domain is SAVISQKPSRDICQRGTSLTIQCQVDSQVTMMFWYRQQPGQSLTLIATANQGSEATYESGFVIDKFPISRPNLTFSTLTVSNMSPEDSSIYLCSVAGQGVYGYTFGSGTRLTVV.

This clonotype was counted a few times. This may arise from a read error, as a much more abundant clone is one base away. The chain links TRBV5-5 to TRBJ1-3; D possibly corresponds to TRBD1 (6 bases). CDR3 size: 15 residues. Germline CDR1 and CDR2: SGHKS and YYEKEE (reference sequence). The CDR3 region is CASSLAAGAGNTMYF. The DNA of the CDR3 is TGTGCCAGCAGCTTGGCCGCAGGGGCTGGAAACACCATGTATTTT.

At least ten counts were recorded for this clonotype. The V call is TRBV7-6, the J call TRBJ2-3; 9 bases fit TRBD2. Trimming removed 1 base from V and 1 base from J; junction bases left unmatched: 3. This CDR3 region has 16 residues. In germline, CDR1 is SGHVS, CDR2 FNYEAQ. The CDR3 loop reads CASSLEASGGTDTQYF. In nucleotides, the CDR3 is TGTGCCAGCAGCTTAGAGGCTAGCGGGGGCACAGATACGCAGTATTTT. Supplemented by reference TRBV7-6 and TRBJ2-3, the full variable domain reads GAGVSQSPRYKVTKRGQDVALRCDPISGHVSLYWYRQALGQGPEFLTYFNYEAQQDKSGLPNDRFSAERPEGSISTLTIQRTEQRDSAMYRCASSLEASGGTDTQYFGPGTRLTVL.

This clonotype showed up many times. The chain employs TRBV7-9 and TRBJ1-1, with a possible D match to TRBD1 (6 bases). The germline V and J ends were trimmed by 4 bases and 1 base, with 13 bases remaining between them. The CDR3 totals 15 residues. Germline CDR1 reads SEHNR; CDR2 reads FQNEAQ (reference sequence). In DNA, the CDR3 is TGTGCCAGCAGCTCAAACGGACAGACGAACACTGAAGCTTTCTTT. This translates into CASSSNGQTNTEAFF.

Comments on this clonotype: Sequence at one end of the junction differs from germline and may be a read error. The V call is TRBV7-2, the J call TRBJ2-1, with D possibly being TRBD1 (5 bases). This CDR3 region has 12 residues. Germline V gene lookup returns CDR1 SGHTA and CDR2 FQGNSA. The CDR3 DNA reads as TGTGCCAGCAGCCCCAGGGCCAATGAGCAGCTCTTC. Protein product: CASSPRANEQLF.

The chain links TRBV10-3 to TRBJ1-5, with 8 bases identical to TRBD1. The germline V gene has CDR1 ENHRY and CDR2 SYGVKD. There are 16 residues in the CDR3. After removal of 3 bases from V and 11 bases from J, the junction contained 15 bases not matched to a gene. DNA for the CDR3: TGTGCCATCAGTGACCCAAGGGGACAGGCTCAAGAGACCCAGCATTTT. Protein sequence: CAISDPRGQAQETQHF.

With regard to this clonotype: The conserved phenylalanine or tryptophan normally closing the CDR3 is absent here, so this likely arose from a read error. V and J are TRBV19 and TRBJ1-1; D remains unclear. The CDR3 is 14 residues long. The germline V gene has CDR1 LNHDA and CDR2 SQIVND (reference sequence). V lost 3 bases and J 1 base, leaving 9 bases between the germline ends. The CDR3 protein is CASSMDSGNTEAFS. CDR3 nucleotides: TGTGCCAGTAGTATGGATTCAGGGAACACTGAAGCTTTCTCT.